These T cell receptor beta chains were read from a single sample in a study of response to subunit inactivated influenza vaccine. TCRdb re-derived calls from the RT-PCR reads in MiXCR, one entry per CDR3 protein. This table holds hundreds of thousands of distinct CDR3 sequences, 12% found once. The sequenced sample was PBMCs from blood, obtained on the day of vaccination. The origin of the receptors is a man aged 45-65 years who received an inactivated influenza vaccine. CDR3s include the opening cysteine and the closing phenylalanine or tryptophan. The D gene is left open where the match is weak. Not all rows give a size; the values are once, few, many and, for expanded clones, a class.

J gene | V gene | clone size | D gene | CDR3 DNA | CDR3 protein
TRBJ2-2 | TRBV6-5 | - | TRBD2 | TGTGCCAGCAGTTACGGGGGGAGGGCTACCGGGGAGCTGTTTTTT | CASSYGGRATGELFF
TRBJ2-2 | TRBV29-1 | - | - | TGCAGCGTTGGGGTCACCGGGGAGCTGTTTTTT | CSVGVTGELFF
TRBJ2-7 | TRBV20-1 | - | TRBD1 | TGCAGTGCAAAACCGGGACAGGTTTCTCTCTACGAGCAGTACTTC | CSAKPGQVSLYEQYF
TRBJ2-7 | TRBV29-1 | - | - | TGCAGCGCCAATGGGGGGCCCCTCTACGAGCAGTACTTC | CSANGGPLYEQYF
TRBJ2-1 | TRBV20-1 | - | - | TGCAGTGCTCTCCGGACCGGTTCGTCCTACAATGAGCAGTTCTTC | CSALRTGSSYNEQFF
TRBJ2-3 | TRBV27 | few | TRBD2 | TGTGCCAGCAGGACCACCGGGACTAGCGGGGGGGCTGTAGATACGCAGTATTTT | CASRTTGTSGGAVDTQYF
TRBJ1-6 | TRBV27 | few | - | TGTGCCAGCAGTTTTAGTCGGGGACGGAATAATTCACCCCTCCACTTT | CASSFSRGRNNSPLHF
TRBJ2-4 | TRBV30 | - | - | TGTGCCTGGAGTGTAGCCGGGGACATTCAGTACTTC | CAWSVAGDIQYF
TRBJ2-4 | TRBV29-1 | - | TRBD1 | TGCAGCGTTGAAGATTTAAGGGACAGGTACATTCAGTACTTC | CSVEDLRDRYIQYF
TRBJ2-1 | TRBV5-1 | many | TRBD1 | TGCGCCAGCAGCCCGGACAGGGAGCCCTACAATGAGCAGTTCTTC | CASSPDREPYNEQFF
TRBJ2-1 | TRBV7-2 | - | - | TGTGCCAGCAGCTTAGAAGCTGCTCATCAGTTCTTC | CASSLEAAHQFF
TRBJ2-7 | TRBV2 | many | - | TGTGCCAGCAGGAGCTACGAGCAGTACTTC | CASRSYEQYF
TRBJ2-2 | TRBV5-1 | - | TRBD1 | TGCGCCAGCAGCTTGGAGGGGACAGGGAAAACCGGGGAGCTGTTTTTT | CASSLEGTGKTGELFF
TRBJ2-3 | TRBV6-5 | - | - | TGTGCCAGCAGTTCCGCTTCGGGTATGACGCTGTATTTT | CASSSASGMTLYF
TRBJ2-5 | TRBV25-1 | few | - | TGTGCCAGCAGTGACCGGCCCGTGGGGGGAGCGACCCAGTACTTC | CASSDRPVGGATQYF
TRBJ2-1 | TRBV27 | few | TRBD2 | TGTGCCAGCAGGGAAGCGGGACTAGGTAATTACAATGAGCAGTTCTTC | CASREAGLGNYNEQFF
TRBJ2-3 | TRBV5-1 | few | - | TGCGCCAGCAGCACCGGAGGGATTTTCGGAGGTACGCAGTATTTT | CASSTGGIFGGTQYF
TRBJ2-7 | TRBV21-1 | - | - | TGTGCCAGCAGCAACACCGGGACCCTGTCAAAGCTGGACGAGCAGTACTTC | CASSNTGTLSKLDEQYF
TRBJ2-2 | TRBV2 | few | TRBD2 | TGTGCCAGCAGTGACCTAGCGGGAGACCCTAACACCGGGGAGCTGTTTTTT | CASSDLAGDPNTGELFF
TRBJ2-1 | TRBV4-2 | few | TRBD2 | TGTGCCAGCAGCGCCCAGACTAGCGGGGGTAACAATGAGCAGTTCTTC | CASSAQTSGGNNEQFF
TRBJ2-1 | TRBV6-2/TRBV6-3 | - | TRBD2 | TGTGCCAGCAGTTATAGCGGGGGCCCCTACAATGAGCAGTTCTTC | CASSYSGGPYNEQFF
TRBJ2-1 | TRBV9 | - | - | TGTGCCAGCAGCGTAGCAACGCCTAGCTCCTACAATGAGCAGTTCTTC | CASSVATPSSYNEQFF
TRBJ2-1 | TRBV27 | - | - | TGTGCCAGCAGTTTCGGACCGGATGAGCAGTTCTTC | CASSFGPDEQFF
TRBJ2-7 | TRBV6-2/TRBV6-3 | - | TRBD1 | TGTGCCAGATTCGACCCCGGGACAGCTTGTTCCGTTTCCTACGAGCAGTACTTC | CARFDPGTACSVSYEQYF
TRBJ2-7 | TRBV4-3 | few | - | TGCGCCAGCAGCCAAGTACAAAACTCCTACGAGCAGTACTTC | CASSQVQNSYEQYF
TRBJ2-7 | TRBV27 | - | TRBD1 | TGTGCCAGCAGTTCCTCACAGGGGTACGAGCAGTACTTC | CASSSSQGYEQYF
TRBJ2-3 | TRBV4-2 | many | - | TGTGCCAGCAGCCAGCTATCGGGTAGTTCGAGCACAGATACGCAGTATTTT | CASSQLSGSSSTDTQYF
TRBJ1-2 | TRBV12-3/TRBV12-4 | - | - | TGTGCCAGCAGTTTAGCACCAGTCCAGGATAACTATGGCTACACCTTC | CASSLAPVQDNYGYTF
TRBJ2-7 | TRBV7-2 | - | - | TGTGCCAGCAGCTTAGGGTCGACGGAGCAGTACTTC | CASSLGSTEQYF
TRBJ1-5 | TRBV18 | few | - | TGTGCCAGCTCACCTTCAGGGACTCAGCCCCAGCATTTT | CASSPSGTQPQHF
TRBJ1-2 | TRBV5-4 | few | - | TGTGCCAGCAGCCCGCCAAGGGGGGACTATGGCTACACCTTC | CASSPPRGDYGYTF
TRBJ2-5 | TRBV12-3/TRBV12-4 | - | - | TGTGCCAGCAGTCCGCTTAGCTCTGGAGAGACCCAGTACTTC | CASSPLSSGETQYF
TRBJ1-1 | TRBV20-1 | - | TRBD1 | TGCAGTGCTAGACCCGGGACAGGGATGAAGAACACTGAAGCTTTCTTT | CSARPGTGMKNTEAFF
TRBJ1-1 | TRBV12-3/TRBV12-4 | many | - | TGTGCCAGCAGCCGCACCTCCGCCGCCGGGGGGATGAACACTGAAGCTTTCTTT | CASSRTSAAGGMNTEAFF
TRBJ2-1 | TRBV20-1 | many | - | TGCAGTGCTAGAGATCCAGGCCGCAATGAGCAGTTCTTC | CSARDPGRNEQFF
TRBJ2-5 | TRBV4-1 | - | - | TGCGCCAGCAGCCAAGGTACCAGCTGGGAGACCCAGTACTTC | CASSQGTSWETQYF
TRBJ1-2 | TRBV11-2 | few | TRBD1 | TGTGCCAGCAGCTTAGGGGACAGAAAGTATGGCTACACCTTC | CASSLGDRKYGYTF
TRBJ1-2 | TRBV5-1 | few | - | TGCGCCAGCAGCGCCGGGACAATTTACTATGGCTACACCTTC | CASSAGTIYYGYTF
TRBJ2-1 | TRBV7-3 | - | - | TGTGCCAGCAGCTTACAACCGGGACAATTGAATGAGCAGTTCTTC | CASSLQPGQLNEQFF
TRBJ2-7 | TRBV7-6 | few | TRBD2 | TGTGCCAGCAGCTCCAGACTAGCGGGAGCATACGAGCAGTACTTC | CASSSRLAGAYEQYF
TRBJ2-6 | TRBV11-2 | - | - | TGTGCCAGCAGCCCTTCCGGAAGTCAGTACGTCTCTGGGGCCAACGTCCTGACTTTC | CASSPSGSQYVSGANVLTF
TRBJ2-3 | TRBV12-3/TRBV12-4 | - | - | TGTGCCAGCAGTTTAGCCAGGACAGTGGGCACAGATACGCAGTATTTT | CASSLARTVGTDTQYF
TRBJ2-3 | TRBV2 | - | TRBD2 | TGTGCCAGGACCCGGACTAGCGGGGGGGTGGTGGATACGCAGTATTTT | CARTRTSGGVVDTQYF
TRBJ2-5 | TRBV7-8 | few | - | TGTGCCAGCAGCTTAGGGAGCAGCCAAGAGACCCAGTACTTC | CASSLGSSQETQYF
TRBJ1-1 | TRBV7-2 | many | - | TGTGCCAGCAGCCCCCAGCAGTGGACTGAAGCTTTCTTT | CASSPQQWTEAFF